This passage covers 20 T cell receptor beta chains from one sample sequenced in a study of blood T cell repertoires in COVID-19. Method: immunoSEQ multiplex PCR; TCRdb's copy keeps in-frame clones and lacks some. The table shows hundreds of thousands of clones, with 70% to 90% occurring only once. Source material: PBMCs or T cells enriched from blood (not recorded which). Source of these receptors: a young man who had recovered from COVID-19.

The chain employs TRBV3-1 (or the pseudogene TRBV3-2) and TRBJ2-5; D may be TRBD2 (5 bases). This CDR3 spans 16 amino acids. The V gene lost 3 bases and the J gene lost 1 base, with 15 bases spanning the gap. In germline, CDR1 is LGHDT, CDR2 YNNKEL (reference sequence). CDR3 amino acids: CASSHDFERIQETQYF. CDR3 sequence (DNA): TGTGCCAGCAGCCACGATTTTGAGCGGATCCAAGAGACCCAGTACTTC.

This chain uses TRBV5-1 with TRBJ1-2; D uncertain. V was cut by 1 base and J by 8 bases, with 15 bases left in between. CDR1 SGHRS and CDR2 YFSETQ come from the germline V gene. The CDR3 runs to 14 residues. CDR3 nucleotide sequence: TGCGCCAGCAGCTTGAGCCACAGTAATAGAGGCTACACCTTC. As protein: CASSLSHSNRGYTF.

CDR3 DNA: TGTGCCGACAGGGGGCTCCACGAGACCCAGTACTTC. It encodes CADRGLHETQYF. The genes are TRBV2 and TRBJ2-5, with 10 bases that match TRBD1. The CDR3 is made up of 12 amino acids. Trimming cost V 11 bases and J 5 bases; bases outside gene matches: 5. Germline CDR1 reads SNHLY; CDR2 reads FYNNEI.

V usage is TRBV30 and J usage is TRBJ2-1, with 7 bases lining up with TRBD2. The germline gives CDR1 GTSNPN, CDR2 SVGIG (reference sequence). The CDR3 covers 15 residues. After removal of 2 bases from V and 0 bases from J, the junction contained 4 bases not matched to a gene. The CDR3 sequence: CAWSRRGDSYNEQFF. The DNA of the CDR3 is TGTGCCTGGAGTCGACGGGGGGACTCCTACAATGAGCAGTTCTTC.

The V call is TRBV7-2, the J call TRBJ1-2, with D perhaps TRBD1 (6 bases). This CDR3 has 15 residues. The V gene's germline CDR1 is SGHTA and CDR2 FQGNSA. Between the trimmed V and J ends, which lost 0 bases and 2 bases, there was a span of 10 bases. In nucleotides, the CDR3 is TGTGCCAGCAGCTTAGCGCCAGGGGCCAACTATGGCTACACCTTC. Its translation: CASSLAPGANYGYTF.

The rearrangement links TRBV5-1 to TRBJ2-4, with 7 positions matching TRBD1. This CDR3 spans 15 amino acids. The germline CDR1 and CDR2 sequences are SGHRS and YFSETQ. V shed 1 base and J 0 bases; nucleotides not matched to a gene: 1. CDR3 protein: CASSLQGEAKNIQYF. The CDR3 coding sequence is TGCGCCAGCAGCTTGCAGGGGGAAGCCAAAAACATTCAGTACTTC.

The J gene is TRBJ2-7, the V gene TRBV12-3 or TRBV12-4; D unclear. This CDR3 is 13 amino acids long. The ends were cut back, 6 bases at V and 0 bases at J, with 9 bases in the middle. CDR3 amino acids: CASSPGVSYEQYF. The CDR3 bases are TGTGCCAGCAGCCCAGGTGTCTCCTACGAGCAGTACTTC.

The chain links TRBV6-4 to TRBJ2-1, with 9 positions matching TRBD1. Trimming removed 8 bases from V and 9 bases from J; junction bases left unmatched: 8. Germline loops: CDR1 MRHNA, CDR2 SNTAGT. The CDR3 has 13 residues. CDR3 sequence reads: CASGTGNALEQFF. Written as DNA, the CDR3 is TGTGCCAGCGGGACAGGGAATGCGCTTGAGCAGTTCTTC.

This chain uses TRBV11-2 with TRBJ2-7; 7 nucleotides match TRBD2. The CDR3 runs to 16 residues. Losses at the gene ends were 2 bases for V and 3 bases for J; bases not matched to a gene: 10. The V gene's germline CDR1 is SGHAT and CDR2 FQNNGV. CDR3 DNA sequence: TGTGCCAGCAGCTTATATTTCGCGGGAGATCACTACGAGCAGTACTTC. As protein: CASSLYFAGDHYEQYF.

V gene TRBV5-8 combines with J gene TRBJ2-7, with TRBD1 as a possible D gene (5 bases). This CDR3 comprises 14 residues. Germline-derived CDR1 and CDR2 are SGHTS and YDEGEE. V lost 2 bases and J 2 bases, leaving 11 bases between the germline ends. CDR3 DNA: TGTGCCAGCAGCTTATATGGCAGGGCCTACGAGCAGTACTTC. Its translation: CASSLYGRAYEQYF.

This chain uses TRBV7-3 with TRBJ2-1, with 11 bases fitting TRBD2. V shed 4 bases, J shed 5 bases, and the junction held 7 bases outside the gene matches. Germline V CDR1 and CDR2: SGHTA, FQGTGA. The CDR3 covers 16 residues. CDR3 residues: CASSSKLAGEDNEQFF. CDR3 coding DNA: TGTGCCAGCAGCTCAAAACTAGCGGGAGAGGACAATGAGCAGTTCTTC. The full variable domain, with the rest looked up from reference TRBV7-3 and TRBJ2-1, is GAGVSQTPSNKVTEKGKYVELRCDPISGHTALYWYRQSLGQGPEFLIYFQGTGAADDSGLPNDRFFAVRPEGSVSTLKIQRTERGDSAVYLCASSSKLAGEDNEQFFGPGTRLTVL.

This chain connects TRBV11-3 to TRBJ1-1; D call uncertain. CDR1 SGHNT and CDR2 YENEEA come from the germline V gene. The CDR3 has 13 residues. V was pared by 4 bases and J by 1 base, with 7 bases between. In DNA form, the CDR3 reads TGTGCCAGCAGCTCGACACCGAACACTGAAGCTTTCTTT. Protein sequence: CASSSTPNTEAFF.

The gene calls are TRBV3-1 (or the pseudogene TRBV3-2) and TRBJ2-7, with 10 bases lining up with TRBD2. Germline CDR1 LGHDT, CDR2 YNNKEL (reference sequence). After removal of 0 bases from V and 5 bases from J, the junction contained 7 bases not matched to a gene. The CDR3 extends over 16 amino acids. The DNA for the CDR3 is TGTGCCAGCAGCCAAGACCCGGGACTAGCGTACGACGAGCAGTACTTC. Its translation is CASSQDPGLAYDEQYF.

This clone was seen a handful of times. This chain connects TRBV6-1 to TRBJ2-1, with TRBD1 matching over 8 bases. V gave up 3 bases and J gave up 4 bases; unmatched junction bases: 5. Germline V gene lookup returns CDR1 MNHNS and CDR2 SASEGT. The CDR3 totals 15 residues. The CDR3 loop reads CASSDGTGEYNEQFF. The CDR3 bases are TGTGCCAGCAGTGACGGGACAGGAGAGTACAATGAGCAGTTCTTC.

V gene TRBV29-1 combines with J gene TRBJ2-7, with D possibly being TRBD2 (7 bases). The length of the CDR3 is 18 residues. Trimming removed 1 base from V and 2 bases from J, with 24 bases in between. In germline, CDR1 is SQVTM, CDR2 ANQGSEA. The CDR3 bases are TGCAGCGTTGAAGGGGGGCTACCGGGGTCAGCGGGGACCTACGAGCAGTACTTC. Amino acid sequence: CSVEGGLPGSAGTYEQYF.

The V call is TRBV6-6, the J call TRBJ2-6; 7 nucleotides line up with TRBD1. Germline V gives CDR1 MNHNY, CDR2 SVGAGI (reference sequence). CDR3 length equals 16 residues. The V gene end was trimmed by 0 bases and the J gene end by 4 bases; junction bases not matched to a gene: 3. CDR3 DNA: TGTGCCAGCAGTTACTCAGGGGGCGCCGGGGCCAACGTCCTGACTTTC. It specifies CASSYSGGAGANVLTF.

The gene calls are TRBV6-5 and TRBJ2-1, with D unclear. Trimming pared 5 bases from V and 8 bases from J, leaving 10 bases between. CDR3 length: 12 amino acids. Germline V gene sequence: CDR1 MNHEY, CDR2 SVGAGI. The CDR3 loop is CASSRGVDEQFF. The CDR3 bases are TGTGCCAGCAGTCGAGGTGTCGATGAGCAGTTCTTC.

The rearrangement links TRBV6-1 to TRBJ1-2, with TRBD1 as a possible D gene (6 bases). In germline, CDR1 is MNHNS, CDR2 SASEGT. The germline V and J ends were trimmed by 1 base and 4 bases, with 10 bases remaining between them. CDR3 size: 14 residues. The CDR3 DNA reads TGTGCCAGCAGTGAAGAGTGGGGGCCCTATGGCTACACCTTC. This encodes CASSEEWGPYGYTF.

This clone was seen at least ten times. J is TRBJ2-7 and V is TRBV2, with D perhaps matching TRBD2 (5 bases). V was clipped by 6 bases and J by 5 bases, with 14 bases between them. The CDR3 covers 13 residues. The germline gives CDR1 SNHLY, CDR2 FYNNEI. The CDR3 is CASRDLPPNEQYF. The CDR3 region has the DNA TGTGCCAGCAGGGACTTGCCTCCTAACGAGCAGTACTTC.

The rearrangement joins TRBV28 to TRBJ2-1, with 14 bases fitting TRBD2. Germline values: CDR1 MDHEN, CDR2 SYDVKM. With V trimmed by 6 bases and J by 9 bases, 7 bases remained unmatched. The CDR3 extends over 15 amino acids. CDR3 amino acids: CASRSGTSGRGEQFF. CDR3 sequence (DNA): TGTGCCAGCAGGAGCGGGACTAGCGGGAGAGGTGAGCAGTTCTTC.